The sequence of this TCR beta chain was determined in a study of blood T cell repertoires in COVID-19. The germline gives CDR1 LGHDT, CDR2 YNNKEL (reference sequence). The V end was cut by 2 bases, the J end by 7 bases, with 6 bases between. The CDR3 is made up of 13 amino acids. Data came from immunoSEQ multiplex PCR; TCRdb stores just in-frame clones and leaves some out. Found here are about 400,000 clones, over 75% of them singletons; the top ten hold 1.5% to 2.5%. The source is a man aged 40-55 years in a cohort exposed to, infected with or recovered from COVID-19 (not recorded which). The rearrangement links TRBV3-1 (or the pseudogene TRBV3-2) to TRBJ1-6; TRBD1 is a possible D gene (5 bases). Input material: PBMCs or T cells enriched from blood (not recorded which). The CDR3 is CASSQPGNSPLHF. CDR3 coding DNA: TGTGCCAGCAGCCAACCAGGGAATTCACCCCTCCACTTT.